This T cell receptor beta chain was captured in a study of cytomegalovirus exposure and HLA in healthy donors. Whole-study results and caveats: Apart from CMV serostatus, no immune exposure information was available. Common viral pathogens were later found to be apparently linked to several of the most significant clusters.

Nominally healthy donors were sampled, though unrecorded immune exposures were likely. PCR used 60 Vbeta primers and 13 Jbeta primers. TCRdb's copy holds only in-frame clones and misses some; the assay was immunoSEQ multiplex PCR. The sample lists under 200,000 clones; about 77% were seen once. This clone was counted between two and nine times. Its target is not known. V was pared by 5 bases and J by 1 base, with 5 bases of the junction left unmatched. The germline V gene has CDR1 SGHRS and CDR2 YFSETQ. CDR3 length: 14 residues. The sequenced sample was PBMCs. The TCR comes from a male donor in good health and CMV-seropositive. The V and J genes are TRBV5-1 and TRBJ1-1, with 7 bases aligning to TRBD1. The CDR3 nucleotides read TGCGCCAGCAGTTTCCGGGACAGGAACACTGAAGCTTTCTTT. It is translated as CASSFRDRNTEAFF.